This TCR beta chain was observed in a study of CD8+ T cells in alopecia areata. Sequencing relied on a cDNA template that was reverse transcribed from extracted RNA. Only in-frame clones appear in the TCRdb table, and some are missing; sequencing was by immunoSEQ multiplex PCR. The data hold about 100,000 clones, with roughly 56% observed a single time. The length of the CDR3 is 18 residues. Trimming removed 0 bases at V and 5 bases at J, with 22 bases between. Germline lookup yields CDR1 SGHVS and CDR2 FNYEAQ. Sample treatment: oral pan-JAK inhibitor, 5-10 mg twice daily. The authors sorted CD4+ and CD8+ T cells from PBMCs.

The sequence derives from a human donor with alopecia areata. Specimen: CD8+ T cells sorted from blood, collected at approximately week 60, from a patient treated with tofacitinib. This chain links TRBV7-6 with TRBJ1-2, with D maybe TRBD1 (6 bases). This CDR3 reads CASSLANSSRGARYGYTF. The CDR3 DNA reads TGTGCCAGCAGCTTAGCGAATTCATCCAGGGGCGCCAGATATGGCTACACCTTC.